The 5 T cell receptor beta chains given below trace back to one sample, sequenced in a study of early T cells in non-severe SARS-CoV-2 infection. TCRdb reprocessed the 5' RACE reads with MiXCR, giving one entry per CDR3 protein. This sample has tens of thousands of distinct CDR3 sequences, with approximately 9% found just once. This specimen consisted of whole blood, obtained at baseline. The receptor set was obtained from an adult who was a healthcare worker with PCR-confirmed SARS-CoV-2 infection or an uninfected control (not recorded which).

V gene TRBV7-2 combines with J gene TRBJ2-3; D remains unclear. The V gene lost 5 bases and the J gene lost 2 bases, with 20 bases spanning the gap. This CDR3 is built from 17 residues. Germline V gene data show CDR1 as SGHTA and CDR2 as FQGNSA. This CDR3 is CASSRRPGGSNTDTQYF. DNA of the CDR3: TGTGCCAGCAGCCGACGGCCGGGTGGTTCGAACACAGATACGCAGTATTTT.

The CDR3 region has the DNA TGCGCCAGCAGCCCGGCGACGGGGGGAAGGAACGGGGAGCTGTTTTTT. Encoded protein: CASSPATGGRNGELFF. This chain uses TRBV5-1 with TRBJ2-2; TRBD2 agrees at 7 bases. This CDR3 is built from 16 residues. V gave up 4 bases and J gave up 7 bases; unmatched junction bases: 13. The V gene's germline CDR1 is SGHRS and CDR2 YFSETQ. Full variable domain (rest looked up from reference TRBV5-1 and TRBJ2-2): KAGVTQTPRYLIKTRGQQVTLSCSPISGHRSVSWYQQTPGQGLQFLFEYFSETQRNKGNFPGRFSGRQFSNSRSEMNVSTLELGDSALYLCASSPATGGRNGELFFGEGSRLTVL.

There are many counts of this clonotype. At one end the junction does not follow the germline gene, possibly because of a read error. V is TRBV7-7 and J is TRBJ2-3; 12 nucleotides match TRBD1. Per the germline V gene, CDR1 is SSHAT and CDR2 is FNYEAQ (reference sequence). This CDR3 spans 17 amino acids. CDR3 protein: CASSLGRDRGRRDTQYF. The CDR3 region has the DNA TGTGCTAGCAGCTTAGGCCGGGACAGGGGGCGGAGAGATACGCAGTATTTT.

In its sample, this clonotype was seen a few times. The V gene is TRBV9, the J gene TRBJ2-1, with TRBD2 as a possible D gene (6 bases). The CDR3 length is 15 residues. Germline CDR1 SGDLS, CDR2 YYNGEE. The ends were cut back, 6 bases at V and 2 bases at J, with 15 bases in the middle. The CDR3 nucleotides read TGTGCCAGCACCCCTGCGGGATCCACCTACAATGAGCAGTTCTTC. Translation: CASTPAGSTYNEQFF.

The sample holds a few counts of this clonotype. The chain combines TRBV12-3 or TRBV12-4 with TRBJ1-1; D remains unclear. Trimming cost V 2 bases and J 1 base, with 2 bases left between them. The CDR3 covers 12 residues. The CDR3 bases are TGTGCCAGCAGTTTATGGAACACTGAAGCTTTCTTT. Translating gives CASSLWNTEAFF.